This entry is about one T cell receptor beta chain. Its specificity is unknown. The data originate from a study of T-cell memory formation after mild COVID-19. Study-wide results and limits: Researchers could not confirm that second-wave clones peaking on day 37 targeted SARS-CoV-2.

TCRdb used MiXCR to reprocess the 5' RACE reads, holding one entry per CDR3 protein. The sample lists approximately 110,000 distinct CDR3 sequences, about 24% occurring once. Sequenced: PBMCs or a T cell subset sorted from them (not recorded which). The receptor's source is a man between 18 and 29 years old who had mild COVID-19 (a few samples of this study predate the infection). Cell type and time point are not known.

CDR3 residues: CARQFKRFTMGEQFF. The CDR3, as DNA: TGTGCCAGACAGTTTAAAAGGTTTACAATGGGGGAGCAGTTCTTC. The V gene is TRBV19, the J gene TRBJ2-1; unclear D gene. Trimming removed 9 bases from V and 10 bases from J, with 25 bases in between. This CDR3 spans 15 amino acids. Per the germline V gene, CDR1 is LNHDA and CDR2 is SQIVND (reference sequence).